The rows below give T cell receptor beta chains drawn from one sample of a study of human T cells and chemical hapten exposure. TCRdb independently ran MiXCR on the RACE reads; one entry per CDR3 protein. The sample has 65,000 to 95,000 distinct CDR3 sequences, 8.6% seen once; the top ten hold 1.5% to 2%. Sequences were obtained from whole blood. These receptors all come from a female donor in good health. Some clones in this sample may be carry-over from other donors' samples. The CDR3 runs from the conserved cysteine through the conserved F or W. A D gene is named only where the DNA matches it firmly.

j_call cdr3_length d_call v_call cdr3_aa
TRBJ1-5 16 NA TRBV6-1 CASSSQGRYSNQPQHF
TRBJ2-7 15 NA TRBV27 CASRSGAAARWEQYF
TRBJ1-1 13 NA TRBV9 CASSVGAAGEAFF
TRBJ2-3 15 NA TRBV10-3 CAIKPGHGNTDTQYF
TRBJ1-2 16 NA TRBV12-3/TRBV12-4 CASSFSAGRARYGYTF
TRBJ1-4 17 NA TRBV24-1 CATSDGTGFATNEKLFF
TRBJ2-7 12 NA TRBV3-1 CASSQGSYEQYF
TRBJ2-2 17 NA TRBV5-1 CASSLEFGAGTTGELFF
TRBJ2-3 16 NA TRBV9 CASSVGAGRGTDTQYF
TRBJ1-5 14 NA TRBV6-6 CASKRSLDDQPQHF
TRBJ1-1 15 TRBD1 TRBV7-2 CASSYRQGASTEAFF
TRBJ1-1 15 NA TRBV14 CASSQWGARNTEAFF
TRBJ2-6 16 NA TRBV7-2 CASSSRGNPGANVLTF
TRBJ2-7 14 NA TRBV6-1 CASSEVRGWGEQYF
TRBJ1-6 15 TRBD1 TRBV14 CASSPGQGTRSPLHF
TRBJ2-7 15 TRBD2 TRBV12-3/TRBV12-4 CASSLLAGTTYEQYF
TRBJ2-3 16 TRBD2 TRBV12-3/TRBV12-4 CASSLRTSGRPDTQYF
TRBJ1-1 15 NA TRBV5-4 CASSLVRGARTEAFF
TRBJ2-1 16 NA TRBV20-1 CSASPESGAVYNEQFF
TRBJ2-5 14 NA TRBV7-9 CASSLVGGKETQYF
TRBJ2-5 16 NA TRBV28 CASSQLSDRTQETQYF
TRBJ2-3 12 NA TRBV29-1 CSVEASTDTQYF
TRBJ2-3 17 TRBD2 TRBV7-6 CASSPLELAEFTDTQYF
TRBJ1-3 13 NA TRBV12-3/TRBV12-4 CASRTAVGNTIYF
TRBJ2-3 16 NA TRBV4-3 CASSQEVKGKADTQYF
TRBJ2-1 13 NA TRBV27 CASSFRTLDEQFF
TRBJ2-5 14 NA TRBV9 CASSVVGFPETQYF
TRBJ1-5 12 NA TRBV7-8 CASSLVSQPQHF
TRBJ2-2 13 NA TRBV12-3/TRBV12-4 CASRRPNTGELFF
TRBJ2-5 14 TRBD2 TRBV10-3 CATRLAGGSETQYF
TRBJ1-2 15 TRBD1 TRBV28 CASSPRQGEGYGYTF
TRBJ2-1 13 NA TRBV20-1 CSAPRGWYNEQFF
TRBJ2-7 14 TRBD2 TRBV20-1 CSARDGLAGYEQYF
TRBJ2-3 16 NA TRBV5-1 CASSLGRDFSTDTQYF
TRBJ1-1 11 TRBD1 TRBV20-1 CTTQGVTEAFF
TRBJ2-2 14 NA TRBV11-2 CASIRGSNTGELFF
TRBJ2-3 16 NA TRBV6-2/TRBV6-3 CASSYGPRTLTDTQYF
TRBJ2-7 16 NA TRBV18 CASSPSHRRVSDEQYF
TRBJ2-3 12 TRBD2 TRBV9 CATSGESDTQYF
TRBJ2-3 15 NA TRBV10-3 CAISEGRLAMGTQYF
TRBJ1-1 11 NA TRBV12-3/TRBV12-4 CASRLNTEAFF
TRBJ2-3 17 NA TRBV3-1 CASSQDQGPADTDTQYF
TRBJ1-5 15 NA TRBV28 CASGPTGYSNQPQHF
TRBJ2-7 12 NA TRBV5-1 CASSFPSGEQYF
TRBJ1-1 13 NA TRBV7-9 CASSPQGETEAFF
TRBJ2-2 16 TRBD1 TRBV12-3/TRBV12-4 CASSPGTGINTGELFF
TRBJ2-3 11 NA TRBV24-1 CATSARGTQYF
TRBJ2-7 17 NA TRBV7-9 CASSSTLGPGLSYEQYF
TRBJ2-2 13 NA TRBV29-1 CSARDGNTGELFF